This T cell receptor beta chain stems from a study of long-term antiretroviral therapy in people with HIV. The immunoSEQ assay was v3.0, run at survey level. Clones were read by immunoSEQ multiplex PCR, and TCRdb kept only the in-frame ones, dropping some. The sample yields tens of thousands of clones, 75% to 85% seen once. The TCR originated in a man between 18 and 35 years old with HIV. Sequenced material: unsorted PBMCs, taken 0.1 years before starting antiretroviral therapy.

Here the CDR3 DNA reads TGTGCCTGGGGGAACCGGGCCTACACCTTC. Translating it yields CAWGNRAYTF. This chain links TRBV30 with TRBJ1-2; D unresolved. V lost 5 bases to trimming and J lost 10 bases, with 11 bases between them. The CDR3 is 10 amino acids. CDR1 is GTSNPN, CDR2 SVGIG, per germline (reference sequence).